The 5 T cell receptor beta chains below all came from one sample that was sequenced in a study of blood T cells in healthy people across ages. The second PCR ran about 6 to 11 cycles with a sample-barcoded 5' primer and J-beta primers. TCRdb used MiXCR to reprocess the 5' RACE reads, holding one entry per CDR3 protein. The sample has hundreds of thousands of distinct CDR3 sequences, over 40% seen once. Sequenced input: blood. The receptors were sampled from a woman older than 75 in good health.

The table lists this clonotype with a few counts. The rearrangement links TRBV27 to TRBJ1-1; a weak D match, TRBD1 (5 bases). The germline V gene encodes CDR1 MNHEY and CDR2 SMNVEV (reference sequence). Between the trimmed V and J ends, which lost 5 bases and 4 bases, there was a span of 11 bases. The CDR3 has 13 residues. CDR3 sequence (DNA): TGTGCCAGCAGTGTACCGGGGGGCACTGAAGCTTTCTTT. Protein: CASSVPGGTEAFF.

This sequence joins TRBV12-3 or TRBV12-4 and TRBJ2-3; D might be TRBD2 (5 bases). The CDR3 is 13 residues long. V shed 0 bases and J shed 13 bases, with 14 bases lying between them. Here the CDR3 reads CASSLARVDMEYF. The CDR3 DNA reads TGTGCCAGCAGTTTAGCGCGGGTAGATATGGAGTATTTT.

The sample holds many counts of this clonotype. The chain couples TRBV20-1 to TRBJ2-3, with 13 nucleotides matching TRBD2. From germline, CDR1 is DFQATT and CDR2 SNEGSKA (reference sequence). After removal of 5 bases from V and 1 base from J, the junction contained 12 bases not matched to a gene. This CDR3 has 18 amino acids. The CDR3 reads CSAGRGLAGVSGTDTQYF. For the CDR3, the DNA is TGCAGTGCTGGGAGAGGACTAGCGGGAGTCAGTGGCACAGATACGCAGTATTTT.

This clonotype was counted many times. The chain couples TRBV18 to TRBJ2-7, with 8 bases fitting TRBD2. J was trimmed by 1 base and V by 3 bases; bases with no gene match: 2. This CDR3 has 14 amino acids. CDR1 is KGHSH, CDR2 LQKENI, per germline. The CDR3 nucleotides are TGTGCCAGCTCACCTAGCGGGGTTTCCTACGAGCAGTACTTC. It codes for CASSPSGVSYEQYF.

A few counts support this clonotype. The genes are TRBV20-1 and TRBJ2-7; 7 bases map to TRBD2. CDR3 length: 15 residues. CDR1 is DFQATT and CDR2 is SNEGSKA in the germline V gene (reference sequence). Germline trimming cut 1 base from V and 7 bases from J; bases unmatched to any gene: 13. The CDR3 spells CSARVITSEFNEQYF. The CDR3 nucleotides read TGCAGTGCTAGAGTTATTACTAGCGAGTTCAATGAGCAGTACTTC.